A selection of T cell receptor beta chains follows, all from one sample in a study of graft-versus-host responses after intestinal transplantation. Sequenced by immunoSEQ multiplex PCR; TCRdb stores in-frame clones only, minus some. The sample carries roughly 11,000 clones, roughly nine tenths recorded once. Here the sequenced sample was PBMCs, taken 105 days after intestinal transplantation. The receptors stem from a human patient who received an intestinal transplant, so some T cells may come from the graft donor. The CDR3 runs from the conserved cysteine through the conserved F or W. The D gene is left open where the match is weak.

D gene | J gene | V gene | CDR3 protein
. | TRBJ1-2 | TRBV27 | CASSLLGGGYGYTF
. | TRBJ2-2 | TRBV5-1 | CASTFTGELFF
TRBD2 | TRBJ2-3 | TRBV4-1 | CASSQPLKRGMKDTQYF
TRBD1 | TRBJ2-1 | TRBV27 | CASSWDSYNEQFF
TRBD1 | TRBJ2-7 | TRBV6-1 | CASSEHSGQGNYEQYF
. | TRBJ1-4 | TRBV5-1 | CASSLALEDEKLFF
. | TRBJ2-5 | TRBV4-2 | CASSQVMDSGETQYF
TRBD1 | TRBJ1-4 | TRBV30 | CAWSVQGNEKLFF
. | TRBJ1-6 | TRBV10-2 | CASSELSSYNSPLHF
TRBD1 | TRBJ2-5 | TRBV6-5 | CASSYGQGTETQYF
TRBD1 | TRBJ1-1 | TRBV5-1 | CASSSGQAAAFF
. | TRBJ2-3 | TRBV7-9 | CASSPSGSRSYTDTQYF
. | TRBJ2-7 | TRBV5-1 | CASSGAVHEQYF
TRBD1 | TRBJ2-5 | TRBV7-3 | CASSLTGTAKETQYF
TRBD2 | TRBJ2-1 | TRBV7-9 | CASNRLAGVPGFSYNEQFF
TRBD1 | TRBJ2-2 | TRBV19 | CASSIGLSFRTGGRTGELFF
TRBD2 | TRBJ2-1 | TRBV10-2 | CASSETLAGGNNEQFF
. | TRBJ2-1 | TRBV18 | CASSPPSTAYNEQFF
. | TRBJ1-2 | TRBV9 | CASSRPEGYTF
TRBD1 | TRBJ2-2 | TRBV7-6 | CASRGGSNPGELFF
. | TRBJ2-2 | TRBV15 | CATSGADYAKLANTGELFF
. | TRBJ2-5 | TRBV30 | CAWTRGVEETQYF
. | TRBJ2-2 | TRBV19 | CASRVGGDTGELFF
. | TRBJ2-2 | TRBV6-6 | CASRGRNTGELFF
. | TRBJ2-1 | TRBV28 | CASSIGNEQFF
TRBD1 | TRBJ1-1 | TRBV29-1 | CSVDRLNTEAFF
. | TRBJ2-7 | TRBV27 | CASSFGAGAYEQYF
TRBD1 | TRBJ2-1 | TRBV6-1 | CASSAGQWNEQFF
. | TRBJ2-1 | TRBV5-1 | CASSLGGSSYNEQFF
. | TRBJ2-7 | TRBV28 | CAVGGRAPYEQYF
. | TRBJ2-5 | TRBV5-4 | CASSLGGSQETQYF
. | TRBJ2-4 | TRBV10-3 | CAISDLAKNIQYF
. | TRBJ1-6 | TRBV15 | CATSSPETNSPLHF
. | TRBJ1-6 | TRBV6-1 | CASSESGNVYGSYNSPLHF
TRBD1 | TRBJ1-2 | TRBV9 | CASSAGTGGWEGYTF
. | TRBJ1-2 | TRBV5-1 | CASSLNWGGNYGYTF
. | TRBJ2-3 | TRBV19 | CASSPTSTDTQYF
. | TRBJ2-5 | TRBV29-1 | CSVEGWRSQETQYF
. | TRBJ1-5 | TRBV5-6 | CASSLGQWEPQHF
. | TRBJ1-6 | TRBV12-2 | CASRSNSPLHF
. | TRBJ2-6 | TRBV14 | CASRMGSGANVLTF
. | TRBJ1-2 | TRBV7-9 | CASSLGEMRGYTF
TRBD1 | TRBJ1-2 | TRBV6-5 | CASSYGTANYGYTF
. | TRBJ1-3 | TRBV5-1 | CASSLEVPNTDTIYF
TRBD2 | TRBJ2-3 | TRBV10-2 | CASMGREGNTQYF
TRBD1 | TRBJ1-1 | TRBV6-5 | CASRQGAGEAFF
. | TRBJ2-3 | TRBV5-4 | CASSLHLADTQYF
TRBD2 | TRBJ2-5 | TRBV6-5 | CASSYLAGGQETQYF
. | . | TRBV6-1 | CASSEAESGEQYF
TRBD1 | TRBJ2-7 | TRBV20-1 | CSATGGEQYF
TRBD2 | TRBJ2-7 | TRBV13 | CASSLGPPGTSWKEGYEQYF
. | TRBJ2-7 | TRBV5-3 | CARSLVWVWTLTYEQYF
. | TRBJ2-7 | TRBV2 | CASRAVLDLISYEQYF
. | TRBJ2-1 | TRBV6-6 | CASSGPMNEQFF
. | TRBJ2-7 | TRBV7-6 | CASSLPSSGSEQYF